The next 30 T cell receptor beta chains were all read from a single sample in a study of control samples from healthy donors and cancer patients. Some clones are missing from TCRdb's copy, which holds only in-frame ones; the method was immunoSEQ multiplex PCR. This table holds 100,000 to 150,000 clones, approximately 92% found once. What was sequenced was PBMCs. The receptor source for this set is a man older than 75 with head and neck cancer.

The chain employs TRBV2 and TRBJ2-7; 8 nucleotides agree with TRBD1. CDR3 length: 15 residues. Germline trimming cut 5 bases from V and 2 bases from J; bases unmatched to any gene: 8. Per germline, CDR1 SNHLY and CDR2 FYNNEI. CDR3 DNA: TGTGCCAGCAGTACTGGACAGGGCAAAACCTACGAGCAGTACTTC. The encoded protein is CASSTGQGKTYEQYF.

The gene calls are TRBV14 and TRBJ2-7; no clear D gene. CDR1 is SGHDN and CDR2 is FVKESK in the germline V gene. The CDR3 is 13 residues long. V lost 1 base, J lost 4 bases, and 8 bases lay in between. CDR3 region: CASSQGNRYEQYF. DNA for the CDR3: TGTGCCAGCAGCCAAGGAAATCGGTACGAGCAGTACTTC.

The chain couples TRBV19 to TRBJ1-3; D remains unclear. Germline-derived CDR1 and CDR2 are LNHDA and SQIVND (reference sequence). V lost 9 bases, J lost 9 bases, and 12 bases lay in between. The CDR3 covers 11 residues. The CDR3: CASSLPGTIYF. The CDR3 DNA follows: TGTGCCAGCTCCCTGCCGGGCACCATATATTTT.

This chain joins TRBV5-4 and TRBJ2-3; 11 nucleotides line up with TRBD2. The V gene end was trimmed by 0 bases and the J gene end by 3 bases; junction bases not matched to a gene: 3. Germline CDR1 is SGHNT and CDR2 is YYREEE (reference sequence). This CDR3 has 16 amino acids. CDR3 sequence (DNA): TGTGCCAGCAGCTTGGTGCCTAGCGGGAGGACAGATACGCAGTATTTT. As protein: CASSLVPSGRTDTQYF.

The chain couples TRBV5-4 to TRBJ1-3; the D is unclear. The V end was cut by 3 bases, the J end by 0 bases, with 7 bases between. The germline CDR1 and CDR2 sequences are SGHNT and YYREEE (reference sequence). The length of the CDR3 is 14 residues. The CDR3 nucleotides are TGTGCCAGCAGCTCTGGGAGCTCTGGAAACACCATATATTTT. Translated: CASSSGSSGNTIYF.

The chain recombines TRBV4-1 with TRBJ2-1; 8 positions agree with TRBD2. CDR3 length: 15 residues. J lost 5 bases, V lost 1 base, and 4 bases had no gene match. Germline-derived CDR1 and CDR2 are MGHRA and YSYEKL. CDR3: CASSQAGLGNNEQFF. Written as DNA, the CDR3 is TGCGCCAGCAGCCAAGCGGGACTAGGCAACAATGAGCAGTTCTTC.

The chain couples TRBV21-1 to TRBJ2-2; the table names TRBD1, a call not compared with the DNA. TRBV21-1 is a listed pseudogene. This CDR3 region has 13 residues. CDR3 amino acids: CASSRRGTGELFF. The CDR3 DNA follows: TGTGCCAGCAGCCGCAGGGGAACCGGGGAGCTGTTTTTT.

The CDR3 bases are TGTGCCAGCAGCTACCCGCTAGCCGGCGAGCAGTACTTC. Encoded protein: CASSYPLAGEQYF. This chain joins TRBV5-4 and TRBJ2-7, with a possible D match to TRBD2 (5 bases). The V gene's germline CDR1 is SGHNT and CDR2 YYREEE (reference sequence). V was clipped by 3 bases and J by 6 bases, with 13 bases between them. The CDR3 extends over 13 amino acids.

The chain has TRBV27 and TRBJ1-1; D is unclear. The V and J ends lost 4 bases and 5 bases respectively, with 11 bases between them. The CDR3 is made up of 13 amino acids. Germline CDR1 is MNHEY and CDR2 is SMNVEV (reference sequence). CDR3 nucleotides: TGTGCCAGCAGTTCCCCGACCGGGACTGAAGCTTTCTTT. It translates to CASSSPTGTEAFF.

The V and J genes are TRBV3-1 (or the pseudogene TRBV3-2) and TRBJ1-2, with D unresolved. V lost 4 bases, J lost 6 bases, and 12 bases lay in between. The CDR3 is 13 amino acids. Germline CDR1 and CDR2: LGHDT and YNNKEL (reference sequence). CDR3 sequence (DNA): TGTGCCAGCAGCCCGCGGGGTTTGGATGGCTACACCTTC. Its protein product is CASSPRGLDGYTF.

The gene calls are TRBV10-3 and TRBJ2-7; possibly TRBD1 for D (5 bases). The ends were cut back, 6 bases at V and 0 bases at J, with 9 bases in the middle. The CDR3 is 13 residues long. CDR1 and CDR2 from the germline V gene are ENHRY and SYGVKD. The CDR3 is CAISPDNSYEQYF. The CDR3 DNA sequence: TGTGCCATCAGCCCGGACAACTCCTACGAGCAGTACTTC.

The chain combines TRBV12-3 or TRBV12-4 with TRBJ2-1; D is undetermined. Trimming shortened V by 3 bases and J by 6 bases, and 9 bases separated the two germline ends. This CDR3 is 13 amino acids long. In DNA, the CDR3 is TGTGCCAGCAGTTTGCTCATAAGCAATGAGCAGTTCTTC. Translating gives CASSLLISNEQFF.

The rearrangement uses TRBV13 and TRBJ2-7; D might be TRBD2 (5 bases). Trimming took off 0 bases at V and 2 bases at J, with 8 bases between the two ends. CDR1 and CDR2 from the germline V gene are PRHDT and FYEKMQ (reference sequence). The CDR3 loop spans 14 amino acids. This CDR3 is CASSLGLATYEQYF. CDR3 bases: TGTGCCAGCAGCTTAGGTTTAGCGACCTACGAGCAGTACTTC.

The chain employs TRBV5-1 and TRBJ2-5; 7 bases map to TRBD1. The CDR3 sequence is 15 residues long. In germline, CDR1 is SGHRS, CDR2 YFSETQ. Losses at the gene ends were 0 bases for V and 3 bases for J; bases not matched to a gene: 5. The CDR3 loop is CASSLAGTAEETQYF. DNA of the CDR3: TGCGCCAGCAGCTTGGCCGGGACAGCTGAAGAGACCCAGTACTTC.

The genes are TRBV27 and TRBJ1-2, with D tentatively TRBD1 (6 bases). Germline lookup yields CDR1 MNHEY and CDR2 SMNVEV (reference sequence). The CDR3 length is 16 residues. The V end lost 1 base, the J end lost 3 bases, and 15 bases lay between the germline ends. The CDR3 protein is CASSLWGTTNYYGYTF. CDR3 coding DNA: TGTGCCAGCAGTTTATGGGGGACAACCAACTACTATGGCTACACCTTC.

The V call is TRBV6-5, the J call TRBJ2-3; 11 nucleotides line up with TRBD1. CDR1 and CDR2 (germline): MNHEY, SVGAGI. V lost 5 bases and J lost 5; bases outside the gene matches: 3. The CDR3 contains 14 residues. The CDR3 here is CASSTGTGGDTQYF. CDR3 DNA: TGTGCCAGCAGTACAGGGACAGGGGGAGATACGCAGTATTTT.

The chain joins TRBV7-9 to TRBJ1-3; D may be TRBD1 (5 bases). This CDR3 is 14 amino acids long. CDR1 is SEHNR and CDR2 is FQNEAQ in the germline V gene (reference sequence). The V end lost 5 bases, the J end lost 4 bases, and 12 bases lay between the germline ends. This CDR3 reads CASSLGTLGNTIYF. CDR3 nucleotide sequence: TGTGCCAGCAGCCTAGGGACTCTGGGAAACACCATATATTTT.

This chain links TRBV7-7 with TRBJ2-5; TRBD2 agrees at 8 bases. Germline values: CDR1 SSHAT, CDR2 FNYEAQ (reference sequence). Germline trimming cut 2 bases from V and 4 bases from J; bases unmatched to any gene: 6. The CDR3 totals 15 residues. The CDR3: CASSLSSGSRETQYF. The CDR3 DNA is TGTGCCAGCAGCTTATCCAGCGGGAGTAGAGAGACCCAGTACTTC.

This chain connects TRBV9 to TRBJ2-7; D may match TRBD1 or TRBD2 (6 bases each). The CDR3 consists of 13 residues. Trimming shortened V by 3 bases and J by 6 bases, and 13 bases separated the two germline ends. CDR1 is SGDLS and CDR2 is YYNGEE in the germline V gene. CDR3 region: CASSAWGAGEQYF. DNA for the CDR3: TGTGCCAGCAGCGCCTGGGGGGCCGGCGAGCAGTACTTC.

The genes are TRBV15 and TRBJ1-5; D is unclear. Trimming shortened V by 0 bases and J by 6 bases, and 6 bases separated the two germline ends. Germline V lookup: CDR1 LNHNV, CDR2 YYDKDF (reference sequence). This CDR3 is 13 amino acids long. The CDR3 protein is CATSRDPAQPQHF. The CDR3 DNA sequence: TGTGCCACCAGCAGAGATCCCGCTCAGCCCCAGCATTTT.

This rearrangement joins TRBV7-9 to TRBJ1-2, with 7 bases aligning to TRBD1. V lost 1 base, J lost 8 bases, and 10 bases stayed unmatched. The CDR3 is 15 residues long. In germline, CDR1 is SEHNR, CDR2 FQNEAQ (reference sequence). CDR3 loop: CASSLGDRALGGYTF. For the CDR3, the DNA is TGTGCCAGCAGCTTAGGGGACAGAGCCCTCGGGGGCTACACCTTC.

The chain recombines TRBV11-2 with TRBJ2-5; D is uncertain. This CDR3 contains 13 residues. V was shortened by 5 bases and J by 5 bases, with 12 bases between the two germline ends. Germline V CDR1 and CDR2: SGHAT, FQNNGV. The CDR3 nucleotides are TGTGCCAGCAGCCGCTTAGCCGTGGAGACCCAGTACTTC. As protein: CASSRLAVETQYF.

Worth noting for this clone: The junction shows a germline mismatch at one end, possibly a read error. This specimen includes other DNA sequences encoding the same CDR3. This chain links TRBV19 with TRBJ1-1, with D uncertain. This CDR3 region has 13 residues. The germline V gene encodes CDR1 LNHDA and CDR2 SQIVND (reference sequence). CDR3 amino acids: CASRDTRNTEAFF. CDR3 coding DNA: TGTGCCAGTAGGGATACACGGAACACTGAAGCCTTCTTT.

J is TRBJ2-1 and V is TRBV5-1, with 9 bases that match TRBD2. Trimming cost V 4 bases and J 3 bases; bases outside gene matches: 11. The germline gives CDR1 SGHRS, CDR2 YFSETQ. The CDR3 extends over 17 amino acids. CDR3 in amino acids: CASSRAPSGANYNEQFF. The CDR3 coding sequence is TGCGCCAGCAGCAGGGCCCCTAGCGGGGCGAACTACAATGAGCAGTTCTTC.

The CDR3 loop is CASSQSGTTLTGELFF. The CDR3 region has the DNA TGCGCCAGCAGCCAATCCGGGACTACTTTAACCGGGGAGCTGTTTTTT. The J gene is TRBJ2-2, the V gene TRBV4-3; 7 bases fit TRBD2. The germline gives CDR1 LGHNA, CDR2 YSLEER. The length of the CDR3 is 16 residues. The ends lost 2 bases at V and 5 bases at J; junction bases unmatched: 8.

This rearrangement joins TRBV5-1 to TRBJ2-3, with D perhaps TRBD1 (6 bases). Germline CDR1 and CDR2: SGHRS and YFSETQ. V was clipped by 7 bases and J by 4 bases, with 22 bases between them. The CDR3 is 16 amino acids. As DNA, the CDR3 is TGCGCCAGCTCACCGGGACACCAAGGACCGGCAGATACGCAGTATTTT. The encoded protein is CASSPGHQGPADTQYF.

The CDR3, as DNA: TGTGCCAGCTCACCCCCCGGACTCCTCAACTATGGCTACACCTTC. Amino acid sequence: CASSPPGLLNYGYTF. This chain links TRBV18 with TRBJ1-2; D unclear. This CDR3 contains 15 residues. Germline V gene sequence: CDR1 KGHSH, CDR2 LQKENI. V shed 3 bases and J shed 2 bases, with 13 bases lying between them.

There are a few counts of this clone. The V call is TRBV7-8, the J call TRBJ2-6; possible D gene TRBD1, 5 bases. The germline gives CDR1 SGHVS, CDR2 FQNEAQ. This CDR3 region has 15 residues. V shed 3 bases and J shed 0 bases, with 6 bases lying between them. The CDR3, as DNA: TGTGCCAGCAGCTTTAGGGGCTCTGGGGCCAACGTCCTGACTTTC. Its translation: CASSFRGSGANVLTF.

This chain connects TRBV10-1 to TRBJ1-1; a weak D match, TRBD1 (6 bases). Trimming pared 6 bases from V and 1 base from J, leaving 12 bases between. Per the germline V gene, CDR1 is WNHNN and CDR2 is SYGVQD (reference sequence). The CDR3 length is 14 residues. The CDR3 region is CASREQGPNTEAFF. As DNA, the CDR3 is TGCGCCAGCAGGGAACAGGGTCCGAACACTGAAGCTTTCTTT.

This rearrangement joins TRBV11-2 to TRBJ2-7, with D perhaps matching TRBD2 (5 bases). Germline values: CDR1 SGHAT, CDR2 FQNNGV. CDR3 length equals 18 residues. V lost 1 base and J lost 4, with 23 bases in between. The CDR3 reads CASSLGRSQLYTGYEQYF. The DNA for the CDR3 is TGTGCCAGCAGCTTAGGACGGTCCCAACTCTACACGGGGTACGAGCAGTACTTC. Together with reference TRBV11-2 and TRBJ2-7, the CDR3 gives the full variable domain: EAGVAQSPRYKIIEKRQSVAFWCNPISGHATLYWYQQILGQGPKLLIQFQNNGVVDDSQLPKDRFSAERLKGVDSTLKIQPAKLEDSAVYLCASSLGRSQLYTGYEQYFGPGTRLTVT.